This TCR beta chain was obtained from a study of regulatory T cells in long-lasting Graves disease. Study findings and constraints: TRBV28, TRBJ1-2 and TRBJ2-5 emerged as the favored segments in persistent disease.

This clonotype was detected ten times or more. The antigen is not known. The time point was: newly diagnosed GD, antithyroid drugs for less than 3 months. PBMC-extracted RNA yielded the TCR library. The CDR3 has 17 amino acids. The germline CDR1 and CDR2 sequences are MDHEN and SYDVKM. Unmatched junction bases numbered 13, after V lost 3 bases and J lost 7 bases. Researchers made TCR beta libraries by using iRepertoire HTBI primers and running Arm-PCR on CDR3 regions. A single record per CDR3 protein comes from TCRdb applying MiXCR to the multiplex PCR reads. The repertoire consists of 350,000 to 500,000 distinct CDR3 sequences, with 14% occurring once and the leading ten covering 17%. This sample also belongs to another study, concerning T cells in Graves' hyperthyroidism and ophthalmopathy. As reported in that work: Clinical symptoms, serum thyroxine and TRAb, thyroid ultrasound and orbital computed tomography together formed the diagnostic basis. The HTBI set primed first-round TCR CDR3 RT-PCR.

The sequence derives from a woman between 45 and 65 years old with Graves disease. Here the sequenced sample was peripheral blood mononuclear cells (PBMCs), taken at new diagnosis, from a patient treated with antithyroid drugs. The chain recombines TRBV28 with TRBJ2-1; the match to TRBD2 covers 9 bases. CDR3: CASSFTYWREGGNEQFF. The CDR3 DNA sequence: TGTGCCAGCAGTTTCACCTATTGGCGGGAGGGTGGTAATGAGCAGTTCTTC.